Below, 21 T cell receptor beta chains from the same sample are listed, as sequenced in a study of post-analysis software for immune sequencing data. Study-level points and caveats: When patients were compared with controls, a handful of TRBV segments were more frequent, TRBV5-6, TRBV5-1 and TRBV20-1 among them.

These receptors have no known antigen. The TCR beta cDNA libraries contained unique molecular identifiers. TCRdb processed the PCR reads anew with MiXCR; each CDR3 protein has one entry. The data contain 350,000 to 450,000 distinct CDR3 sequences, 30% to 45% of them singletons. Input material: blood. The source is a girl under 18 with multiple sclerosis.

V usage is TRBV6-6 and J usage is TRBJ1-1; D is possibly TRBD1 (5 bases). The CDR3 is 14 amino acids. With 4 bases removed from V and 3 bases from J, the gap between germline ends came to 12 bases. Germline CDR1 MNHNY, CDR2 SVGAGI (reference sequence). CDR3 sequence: CASSSQGGYTEAFF. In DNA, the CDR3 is TGTGCCAGCAGTTCGCAGGGAGGGTACACTGAAGCTTTCTTT.

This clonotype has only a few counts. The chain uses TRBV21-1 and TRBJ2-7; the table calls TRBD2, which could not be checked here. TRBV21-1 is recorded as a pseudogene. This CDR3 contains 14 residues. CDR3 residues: CASNASGLEDEQYF. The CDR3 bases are TGTGCCAGCAACGCCTCGGGACTGGAGGACGAGCAGTACTTC.

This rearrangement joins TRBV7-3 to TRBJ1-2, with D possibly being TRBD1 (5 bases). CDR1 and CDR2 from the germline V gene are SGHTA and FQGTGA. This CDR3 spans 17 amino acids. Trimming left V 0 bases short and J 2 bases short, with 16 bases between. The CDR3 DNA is TGTGCCAGCAGCTTAACGTCCTCAGGGACTGCGAACTATGGCTACACCTTC. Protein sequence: CASSLTSSGTANYGYTF.

CDR3 sequence reads: CASSWGQGFGYTF. As DNA, the CDR3 is TGTGCCAGCAGCTGGGGACAGGGGTTCGGCTACACCTTC. The rearrangement joins TRBV18 to TRBJ1-2; 10 bases agree with TRBD1. V was clipped by 8 bases and J by 8 bases; unmatched bases: 8. The CDR3 consists of 13 residues. The germline V gene encodes CDR1 KGHSH and CDR2 LQKENI. Full variable domain (outside the CDR3, taken from reference TRBV18 and TRBJ1-2): NAGVMQNPRHLVRRRGQEARLRCSPMKGHSHVYWYRQLPEEGLKFMVYLQKENIIDESGMPKERFSAEFPKEGPSILRIQQVVRGDSAAYFCASSWGQGFGYTFGSGTRLTVV.

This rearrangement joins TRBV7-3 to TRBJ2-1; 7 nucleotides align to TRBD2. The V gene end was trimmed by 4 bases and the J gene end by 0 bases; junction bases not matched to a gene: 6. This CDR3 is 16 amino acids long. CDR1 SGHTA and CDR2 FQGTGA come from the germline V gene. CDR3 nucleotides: TGTGCCAGCAGCTACGTAGCGGGTAGCTCCTACAATGAGCAGTTCTTC. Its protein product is CASSYVAGSSYNEQFF.

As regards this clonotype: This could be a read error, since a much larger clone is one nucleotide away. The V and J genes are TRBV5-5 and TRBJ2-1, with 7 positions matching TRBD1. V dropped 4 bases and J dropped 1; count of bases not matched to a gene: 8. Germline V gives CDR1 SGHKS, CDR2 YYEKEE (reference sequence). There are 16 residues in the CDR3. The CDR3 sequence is CASSAETGNSYNEQFF. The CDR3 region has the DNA TGTGCCAGCAGCGCCGAGACAGGGAATTCCTACAATGAGCAGTTCTTC.

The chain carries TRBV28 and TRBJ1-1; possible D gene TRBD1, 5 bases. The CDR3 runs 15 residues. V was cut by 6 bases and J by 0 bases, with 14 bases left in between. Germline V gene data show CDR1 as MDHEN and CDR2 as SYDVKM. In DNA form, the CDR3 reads TGTGCCAGCAGCGTCCCAGGGAAAATGAACACTGAAGCTTTCTTT. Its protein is CASSVPGKMNTEAFF.

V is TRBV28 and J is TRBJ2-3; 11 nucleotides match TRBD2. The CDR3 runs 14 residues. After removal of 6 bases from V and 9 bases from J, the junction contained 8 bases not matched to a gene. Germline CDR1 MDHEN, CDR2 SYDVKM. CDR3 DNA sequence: TGTGCCAGCAGACTCCCGGGACTAGCGGTGACGCAGTATTTT. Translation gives CASRLPGLAVTQYF.

The CDR3 nucleotides read TGTGCCAGCAGCTGGAGAAGGAACAGGGGTAGCGAGCAGTACTTC. Amino acids: CASSWRRNRGSEQYF. The chain has TRBV5-8 and TRBJ2-7; 7 bases line up with TRBD1. The V gene's germline CDR1 is SGHTS and CDR2 YDEGEE. After removal of 3 bases from V and 6 bases from J, the junction contained 12 bases not matched to a gene. CDR3 length: 15 amino acids.

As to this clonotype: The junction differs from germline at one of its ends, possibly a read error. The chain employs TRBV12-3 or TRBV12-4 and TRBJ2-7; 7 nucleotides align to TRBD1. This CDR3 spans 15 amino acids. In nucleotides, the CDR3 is TGTGTCAGCAGTTTCGGACAGGAGTCCTCCTACGAGCAGTACTTC. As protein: CVSSFGQESSYEQYF.

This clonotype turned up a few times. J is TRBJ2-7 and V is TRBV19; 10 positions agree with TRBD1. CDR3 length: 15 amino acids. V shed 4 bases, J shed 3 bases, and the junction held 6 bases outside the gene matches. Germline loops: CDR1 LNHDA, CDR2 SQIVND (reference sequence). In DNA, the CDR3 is TGTGCCAGTAGTAGACAGGGACAGGGGAACTACGAGCAGTACTTC. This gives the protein CASSRQGQGNYEQYF.

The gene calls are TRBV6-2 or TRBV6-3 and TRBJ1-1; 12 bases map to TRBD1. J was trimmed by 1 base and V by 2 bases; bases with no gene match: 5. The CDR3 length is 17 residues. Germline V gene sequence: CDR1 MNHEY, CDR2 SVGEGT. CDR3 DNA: TGTGCCAGCAGTTACCGGGACAGGGGGCGCCCGAACACTGAAGCTTTCTTT. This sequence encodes CASSYRDRGRPNTEAFF.

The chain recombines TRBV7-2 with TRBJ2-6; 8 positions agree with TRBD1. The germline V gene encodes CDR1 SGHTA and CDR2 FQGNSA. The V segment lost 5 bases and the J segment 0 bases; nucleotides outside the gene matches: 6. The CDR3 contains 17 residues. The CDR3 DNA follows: TGTGCCAGCAGCCCAGGGGACAGGCTCTCTGGGGCCAACGTCCTGACTTTC. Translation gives CASSPGDRLSGANVLTF.

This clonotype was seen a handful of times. CDR3 protein: CASSLMGGSYNEQFF. In nucleotides, the CDR3 is TGTGCCAGCAGTTTAATGGGGGGCTCCTACAATGAGCAGTTCTTC. The V and J genes are TRBV27 and TRBJ2-1; D is possibly TRBD2 (6 bases). This CDR3 contains 15 residues. V shed 2 bases and J shed 0 bases, with 8 bases lying between them. CDR1 and CDR2 (germline): MNHEY, SMNVEV (reference sequence).

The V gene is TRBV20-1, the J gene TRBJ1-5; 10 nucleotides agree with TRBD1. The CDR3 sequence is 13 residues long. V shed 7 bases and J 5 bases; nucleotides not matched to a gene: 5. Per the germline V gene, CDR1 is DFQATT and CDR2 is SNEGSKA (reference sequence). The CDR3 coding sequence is TGCAGTGTTGGGACAGGGGAGGATCAGCCCCAGCATTTT. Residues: CSVGTGEDQPQHF.

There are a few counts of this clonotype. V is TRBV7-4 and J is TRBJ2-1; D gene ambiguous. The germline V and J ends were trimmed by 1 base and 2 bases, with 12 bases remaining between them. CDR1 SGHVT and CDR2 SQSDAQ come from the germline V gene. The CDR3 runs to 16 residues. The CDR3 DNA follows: TGTGCCAGCAGCTTAGGATGGTGGTGCCCCTACAATGAGCAGTTCTTC. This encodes CASSLGWWCPYNEQFF.

The CDR3 is CSARPPPLSRIHYGYTF. The DNA for the CDR3 is TGCAGTGCTAGACCTCCGCCTTTAAGTCGTATCCACTATGGCTACACCTTC. This rearrangement joins TRBV20-1 to TRBJ1-2, with no clear D. The germline V and J ends were trimmed by 2 bases and 3 bases, with 22 bases remaining between them. Per the germline V gene, CDR1 is DFQATT and CDR2 is SNEGSKA (reference sequence). The CDR3 length is 17 residues.

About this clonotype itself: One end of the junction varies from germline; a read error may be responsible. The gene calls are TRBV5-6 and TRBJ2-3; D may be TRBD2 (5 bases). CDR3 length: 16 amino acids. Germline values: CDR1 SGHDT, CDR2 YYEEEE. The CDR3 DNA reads TGTGCCAGCAGCTTTCCCACTGGACTCCACACAGATGCGCAGTATTTT. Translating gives CASSFPTGLHTDAQYF.

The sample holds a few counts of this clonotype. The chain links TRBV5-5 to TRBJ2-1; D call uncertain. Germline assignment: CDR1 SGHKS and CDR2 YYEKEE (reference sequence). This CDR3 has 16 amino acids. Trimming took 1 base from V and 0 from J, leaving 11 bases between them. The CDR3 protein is CASSLLYASSYNEQFF. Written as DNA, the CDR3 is TGTGCCAGCAGCTTGCTGTACGCGAGCTCCTACAATGAGCAGTTCTTC.

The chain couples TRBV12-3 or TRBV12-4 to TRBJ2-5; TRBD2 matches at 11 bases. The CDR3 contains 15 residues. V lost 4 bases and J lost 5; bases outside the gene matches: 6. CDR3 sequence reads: CASSSILAGEETQYF. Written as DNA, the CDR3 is TGTGCCAGCAGTTCAATACTAGCGGGGGAGGAGACCCAGTACTTC.

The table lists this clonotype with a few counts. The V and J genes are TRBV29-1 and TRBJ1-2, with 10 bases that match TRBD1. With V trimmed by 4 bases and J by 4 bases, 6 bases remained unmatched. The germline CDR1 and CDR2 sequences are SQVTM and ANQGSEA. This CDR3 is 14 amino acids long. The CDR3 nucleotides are TGCAGCGTTGGAGGGGACAGGGGTCCCTATGGCTACACCTTC. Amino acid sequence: CSVGGDRGPYGYTF.